A selection of T cell receptor beta chains follows, all from one sample in a study of cytomegalovirus exposure and HLA in healthy donors. Libraries were prepared by immunoSEQ multiplex PCR; TCRdb keeps only in-frame clonotypes and omits some of them. The sample yields tens of thousands of clones, 76% seen once. The source material was PBMCs. The receptors derive from a male donor in good health and CMV-seronegative. The CDR3 runs from the conserved cysteine through the conserved F or W. The order of the fields is V gene, clone size, J gene, D gene, CDR3 DNA, CDR3 protein. A D gene is named only where the DNA matches it firmly. Expanded clones are given a class, and other clones once, few, many or no size at all.

TRBV28,-,TRBJ1-6,TRBD1,TGTGCCAGCAGTCTGGGACAGGTCCTAGCACCCCTCCACTTT,CASSLGQVLAPLHF
TRBV27,-,TRBJ2-1,-,TGTGCCAGCAGTTTGAGGCTAGAAGGCAATGAGCAGTTCTTC,CASSLRLEGNEQFF
TRBV9,-,TRBJ2-3,TRBD1,TGTGCCAGCAGTTATAGCCTTGGGACAGTTGTACGAGGGACAGATACGCAGTATTTT,CASSYSLGTVVRGTDTQYF
TRBV5-6,few,TRBJ2-6,-,TGTGCCAGCAGCTTGGGCGGTCAGGGTCGATCTGGGGCCAACGTCCTGACTTTC,CASSLGGQGRSGANVLTF
TRBV4-3,-,TRBJ2-1,TRBD1,TGCGCCAGCAGCCAGAGACAGGGGGAGCAGTTCTTC,CASSQRQGEQFF
TRBV11-3,-,TRBJ2-7,-,TGTGCCAGCAGCTCCCGCGGGACTTTCTACGAGCAGTACTTC,CASSSRGTFYEQYF
TRBV5-1,-,TRBJ2-3,-,TGCGCCAGCAGCTTGGTGGTAGCCCAAGGGGTACCAGATACGCAGTATTTT,CASSLVVAQGVPDTQYF
TRBV14,few,TRBJ1-5,-,TGTGCCAGCAGCCAATACTACGGGCAGCCCCAGCATTTT,CASSQYYGQPQHF
TRBV7-7,once,TRBJ1-5,TRBD1,TGTGCTAGCAGTCTAGGACAGGGAAATCAGCCCCAGCATTTT,CASSLGQGNQPQHF
TRBV12-5,few,TRBJ2-3,-,TGTGCTAGTGGTTTGAGGGCGGGAATAGGATCCCTTCCCACAGATACGCAGTATTTT,CASGLRAGIGSLPTDTQYF
TRBV6-5,-,TRBJ2-7,-,TGTGCCAGCAGTTACTCGAAGCCCCCACGGGGTGAGCAGTACTTC,CASSYSKPPRGEQYF
TRBV7-2,few,TRBJ1-1,-,TGTGCCAGCAGCGCCCAGGGTCCCACTGAAGCTTTCTTT,CASSAQGPTEAFF
TRBV6-6,-,TRBJ2-5,-,TGTGCCAGCAGTGGAACAGGGTACCAAGAGACCCAGTACTTC,CASSGTGYQETQYF
TRBV11-2,few,TRBJ2-5,TRBD1,TGTGCCAGCAGCTCCCCCCGGCAGGGACAGAAAGAGACCCAGTACTTC,CASSSPRQGQKETQYF
TRBV9,-,TRBJ1-1,TRBD1,TGTGCCAGCAGCGTCGGACAGGCTGAAGCTTTCTTT,CASSVGQAEAFF
TRBV7-2,-,TRBJ1-1,-,TGTGCCAGCAGCTTCCCTGCAGTCTTGAGGACTGAAGCTTTCTTT,CASSFPAVLRTEAFF
TRBV9,-,TRBJ2-7,-,TGTGCCAGCAGCCCTCGACCAGATTTACTATACGAGCAGTACTTC,CASSPRPDLLYEQYF
TRBV9,-,TRBJ1-2,TRBD1,TGTGCCAGCAGCGCTGGACAGGGAAACTATGGCTACACCTTC,CASSAGQGNYGYTF
TRBV28,-,TRBJ2-7,TRBD1,TGTGCCAGCAGTTCCCAGGGGGCCCTACTCTACGAGCAGTACTTC,CASSSQGALLYEQYF
TRBV2,-,TRBJ1-1,-,TGTGCCAGCAGCGTGACACCCCTAGCCGAAGCTTTCTTT,CASSVTPLAEAFF
TRBV28,-,TRBJ2-1,TRBD2,TGTGCCACCAGTTCCGGGACTAGCGGGAGGGCCTACAATGAGCAGTTCTTC,CATSSGTSGRAYNEQFF
TRBV30,once,TRBJ1-4,-,TGTGCCTGGAACCCAGGGAGGTCAACTAATGAAAAACTGTTTTTT,CAWNPGRSTNEKLFF
TRBV2,-,TRBJ2-7,TRBD1,TGTGCCAGCAGGAAGGACAGGGGGTCCTACGAGCAGTACTTC,CASRKDRGSYEQYF
TRBV11-2,-,TRBJ1-1,-,TGTGCCAGCAGCTTAGTCAGGGGTCTGGGTGAAGCTTTCTTT,CASSLVRGLGEAFF
TRBV10-3,-,TRBJ2-2,TRBD1,TGTGCCATCAGGGACAGGGAAGACACCGGGGAGCTGTTTTTT,CAIRDREDTGELFF
TRBV7-2,-,TRBJ1-2,TRBD1,TGTGCCAGCAGCTTGGGACAGGGGGCCGGATGGGGCTACACCTTC,CASSLGQGAGWGYTF
TRBV7-2,-,TRBJ2-1,TRBD2,TGTGCCAGCAGCTTAGGGCGCGGCGGGAGGAGGGATGAGCAGTTCTTC,CASSLGRGGRRDEQFF
TRBV28,-,TRBJ1-1,-,TGTGCCACCCGCGAACCATTAAACACTGAAGCTTTCTTT,CATREPLNTEAFF
TRBV5-6,few,TRBJ1-2,-,TGTGCCAGCAGCTCAAGATTGTGGAGCATGAACTATGGCTACACCTTC,CASSSRLWSMNYGYTF